These T cell receptor beta chains were read from a single sample in a study of vaccination and CD4 T cells after COVID-19. No antigen is known for these receptors. Using its own MiXCR run on the PCR reads, TCRdb lists one record per CDR3 protein. The table shows 9,000 to 13,000 distinct CDR3 sequences, with around three fifths occurring only once. Sequencing was performed on CD4+ T cells from blood, cultured in vitro, taken before SARS-CoV-2 vaccination. These receptors all stem from a human donor who had recovered from COVID-19. Each CDR3 is given with its conserved first and last residue. The D gene is left open where the match is weak. Some rows have no size entry. The others give once, few or many, or a class for an expanded clone.

D	J	size	V	DNA	CDR3
NA	TRBJ1-2	NA	TRBV15	TGTGCCACCAGCAGACCTCTTTCGGGGCGCGGCTACACCTTC	CATSRPLSGRGYTF
NA	TRBJ2-5	few	TRBV20-1	TGCAGTGCTAGAGTTGAGTCGCCGGAGACCCAGTACTTC	CSARVESPETQYF
NA	TRBJ2-3	NA	TRBV29-1	TGCAGCGTACACTTCCAAGATACGCAGTATTTT	CSVHFQDTQYF
NA	TRBJ2-1	once	TRBV20-1	TGCAGTGCTAGTGAGGGACTTAGGAAGGATGAGCAGTTCTTC	CSASEGLRKDEQFF
TRBD2	TRBJ2-7	few	TRBV7-2	TGTGCCAGCAGCTGGACTAGCGCCTACGAGCAGTACTTC	CASSWTSAYEQYF
TRBD2	TRBJ2-1	NA	TRBV7-3	TGTGCCAGCAGCTTGGGAGCGGGAGGGTCTTACAATGAGCAGTTCTTC	CASSLGAGGSYNEQFF
NA	TRBJ1-5	NA	TRBV27	TGTGCCAGCAGCCGGGGGTCCCGGGATAATCAGCCCCAGCATTTT	CASSRGSRDNQPQHF
NA	TRBJ2-3	NA	TRBV20-1	TGCAGTGCCCGCGAGAGTGCAGATACGCAGTATTTT	CSARESADTQYF
TRBD1	TRBJ1-1	NA	TRBV19	TGTGCCAGTAGTCTAGCCTCGACAGGGGATACTGAAGCTTTCTTT	CASSLASTGDTEAFF
NA	TRBJ1-2	NA	TRBV6-1	TGTACCAGCAGCCAATTCGGAGCGAATGGCTACACCTTC	CTSSQFGANGYTF
NA	TRBJ1-5	NA	TRBV6-1	TGTGCCACCGGGGGGAGAGGGCCCCAGCATTTT	CATGGRGPQHF
TRBD2	TRBJ2-7	NA	TRBV27	TGTGCCAGCTCCCGACTAGCGGGGGTTGAAGGGCAGTACTTC	CASSRLAGVEGQYF
TRBD1	TRBJ2-7	NA	TRBV6-1	TGTGCCAGCAGCGTGACAGGGAGTTACGAGCAGTACTTC	CASSVTGSYEQYF
NA	TRBJ1-2	NA	TRBV10-3	TGTGCCATCAGTGAACAGGATAACTATGGCTACACCTTC	CAISEQDNYGYTF
NA	TRBJ1-5	NA	TRBV7-8	TGTGCCAGCAGCTTAGTCGGGGGGGGCAATCAGCCCCAGCATTTT	CASSLVGGGNQPQHF
NA	TRBJ1-5	NA	TRBV27	TGTGCCAGCACATACTCCCTGGGGCTCAATCAGCCCCAGCATTTT	CASTYSLGLNQPQHF
TRBD1	TRBJ2-7	NA	TRBV2	TGTGCCAGCAGAACAGGGGGCTACGAGCAGTACTTC	CASRTGGYEQYF
TRBD1	TRBJ2-6	NA	TRBV6-2/TRBV6-3	TGTGCCAGCAGTTACGACAGGGGCTCTGGGGCCGACGTCCTGACTTTC	CASSYDRGSGADVLTF
TRBD1	TRBJ2-7	few	TRBV6-1	TGTGCCAGCCAGGGGGCTTCTACTTACGAGCAGTACTTC	CASQGASTYEQYF
TRBD1	TRBJ2-7	NA	TRBV5-1	TGCGCCAGCAGCAGGGGACAGGAGGAGCAGTACTTC	CASSRGQEEQYF
TRBD1	TRBJ1-6	few	TRBV20-1	TGCAGTGCTACCCCGGGACAGGCGGCCCCTTATAATTCACCCCTCCACTTT	CSATPGQAAPYNSPLHF
NA	TRBJ2-7	NA	TRBV30	TGTGCCTGGAGTAACAGGTACGAGCAGTACTTC	CAWSNRYEQYF
TRBD2	TRBJ2-7	NA	TRBV6-2/TRBV6-3	TGTGCCAGCACTGATAACGACGGGGGGAGCTCCTACGAGCAGTACTTC	CASTDNDGGSSYEQYF
NA	TRBJ1-4	NA	TRBV24-1	TGTGCCACCAGTGGAGGGGATAGCGAAAAACTGTTTTTT	CATSGGDSEKLFF
NA	TRBJ2-3	NA	TRBV15	TGTGCCACCAGCAGAGTTCGAGTGGACAGAGATACGCAGTATTTT	CATSRVRVDRDTQYF
TRBD1	TRBJ1-5	few	TRBV6-2/TRBV6-3	TGTGCCAGCAGCACGGGACAGGGGCGTCAGCCCCAGCATTTT	CASSTGQGRQPQHF